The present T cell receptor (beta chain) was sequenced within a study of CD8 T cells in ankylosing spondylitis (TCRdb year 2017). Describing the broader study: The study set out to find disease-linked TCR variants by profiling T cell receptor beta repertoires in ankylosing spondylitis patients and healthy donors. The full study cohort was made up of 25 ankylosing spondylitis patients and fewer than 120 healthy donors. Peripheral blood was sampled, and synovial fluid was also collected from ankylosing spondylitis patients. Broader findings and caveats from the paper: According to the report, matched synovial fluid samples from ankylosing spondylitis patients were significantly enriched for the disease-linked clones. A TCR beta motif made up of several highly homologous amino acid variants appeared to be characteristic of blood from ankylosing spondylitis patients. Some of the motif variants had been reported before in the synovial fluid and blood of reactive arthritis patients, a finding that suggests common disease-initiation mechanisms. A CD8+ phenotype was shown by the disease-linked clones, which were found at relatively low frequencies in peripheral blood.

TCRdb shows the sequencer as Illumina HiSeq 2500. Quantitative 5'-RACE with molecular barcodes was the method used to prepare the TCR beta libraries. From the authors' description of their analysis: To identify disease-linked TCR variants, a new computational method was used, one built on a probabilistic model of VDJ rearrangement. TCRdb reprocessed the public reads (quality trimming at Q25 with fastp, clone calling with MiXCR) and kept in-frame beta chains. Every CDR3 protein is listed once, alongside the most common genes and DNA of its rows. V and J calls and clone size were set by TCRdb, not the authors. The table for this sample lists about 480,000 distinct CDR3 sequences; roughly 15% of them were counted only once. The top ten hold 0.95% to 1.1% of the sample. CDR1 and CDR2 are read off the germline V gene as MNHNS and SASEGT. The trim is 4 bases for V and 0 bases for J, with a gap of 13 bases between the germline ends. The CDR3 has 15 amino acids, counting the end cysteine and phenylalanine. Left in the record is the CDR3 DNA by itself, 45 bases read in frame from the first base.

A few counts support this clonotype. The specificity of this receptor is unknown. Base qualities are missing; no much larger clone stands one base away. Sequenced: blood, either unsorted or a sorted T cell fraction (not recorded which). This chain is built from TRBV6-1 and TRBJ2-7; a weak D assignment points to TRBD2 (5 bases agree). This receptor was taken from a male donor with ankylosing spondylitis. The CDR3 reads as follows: CASSVWPGSSYEQYF. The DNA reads TGTGCCAGCAGTGTCTGGCCGGGGAGCTCCTACGAGCAGTACTTC.